This entry concerns a single T cell receptor (beta chain). The antigen remains unidentified. This sample is part of a study of T cell responses to AZD1222 COVID-19 vaccine. The table came from immunoSEQ multiplex PCR; TCRdb's copy has only in-frame clones and leaves some out. The sample lists about 120,000 clones; 75% to 90% were seen once. Study findings and constraints: Increases in Spike-specific TCR breadth and depth were seen after two AZD1222 doses. Among AZD1222 vaccinees, only six were seropositive at baseline. Donors in the cohort were predominantly white British and more often female, and clonal diversity was possibly underestimated.

J lost 2 bases, V lost 6 bases, and 7 bases had no gene match. Germline-derived CDR1 and CDR2 are MNHEY and SMNVEV (reference sequence). The CDR3 sequence is 15 residues long. Specimen: peripheral blood, collected on day 0 of AZD1222 vaccination. The receptor was derived from an adult in good health. The chain recombines TRBV27 with TRBJ1-2; TRBD1 matches 9 bases. The CDR3 here is CASSLGGTGNYGYTF. The CDR3 DNA is TGTGCCAGCAGCCTTGGGGGGACAGGGAACTATGGCTACACCTTC.